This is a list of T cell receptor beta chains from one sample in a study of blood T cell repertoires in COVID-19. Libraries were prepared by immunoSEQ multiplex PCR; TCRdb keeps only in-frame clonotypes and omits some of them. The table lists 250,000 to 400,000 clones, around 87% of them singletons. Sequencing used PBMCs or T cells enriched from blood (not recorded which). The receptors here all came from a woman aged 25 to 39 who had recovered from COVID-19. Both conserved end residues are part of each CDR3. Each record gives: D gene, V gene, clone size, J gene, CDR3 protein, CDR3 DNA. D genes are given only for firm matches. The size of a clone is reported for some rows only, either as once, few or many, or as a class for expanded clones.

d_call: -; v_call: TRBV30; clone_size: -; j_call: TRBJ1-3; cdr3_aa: CAWSIGDSGNTIYF; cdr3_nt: TGTGCCTGGAGTATCGGGGACTCTGGAAACACCATATATTTT
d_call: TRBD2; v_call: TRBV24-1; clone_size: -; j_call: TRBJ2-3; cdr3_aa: CATSVVAGIMRDTQYF; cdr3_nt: TGTGCCACCAGTGTGGTAGCGGGGATTATGAGGGATACGCAGTATTTT
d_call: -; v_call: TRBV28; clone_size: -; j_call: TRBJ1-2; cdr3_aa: CASSFLGGEGYTF; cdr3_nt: TGTGCCAGCAGTTTCCTTGGAGGGGAGGGCTACACCTTC
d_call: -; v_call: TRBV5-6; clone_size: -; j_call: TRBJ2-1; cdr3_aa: CASSQRGRTYNEQFF; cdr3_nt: TGTGCCAGCAGCCAACGGGGAAGGACCTACAATGAGCAGTTCTTC
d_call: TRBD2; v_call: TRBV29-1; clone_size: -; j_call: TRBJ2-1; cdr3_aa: CSADGLAGALGDEQFF; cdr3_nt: TGCAGCGCGGACGGACTAGCGGGGGCTCTGGGGGATGAGCAGTTCTTC
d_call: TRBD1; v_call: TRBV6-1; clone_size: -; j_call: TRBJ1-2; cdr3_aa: CASSEPQGVYGYTF; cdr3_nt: TGTGCCAGCAGTGAACCACAGGGGGTATATGGCTACACCTTC
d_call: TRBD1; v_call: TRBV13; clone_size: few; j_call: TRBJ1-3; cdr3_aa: CASSQNRGSGNTIYF; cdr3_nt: TGTGCCAGCAGCCAAAACAGGGGCTCTGGAAACACCATATATTTT
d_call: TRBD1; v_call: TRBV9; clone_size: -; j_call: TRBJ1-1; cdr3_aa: CASSVDGTGDRNTEAFF; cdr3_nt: TGTGCCAGCAGCGTAGACGGGACAGGGGATCGGAACACTGAAGCTTTCTTT
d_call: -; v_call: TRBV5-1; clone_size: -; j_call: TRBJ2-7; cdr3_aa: CASSLIEQGSYEQYF; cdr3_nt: TGCGCCAGCAGCTTGATCGAACAGGGATCGTACGAGCAGTACTTC
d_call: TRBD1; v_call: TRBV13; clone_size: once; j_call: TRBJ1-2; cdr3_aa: CASSFYLILDRGWYGYTF; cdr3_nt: TGTGCCAGCAGCTTCTACCTCATATTGGACAGGGGGTGGTATGGCTACACCTTC
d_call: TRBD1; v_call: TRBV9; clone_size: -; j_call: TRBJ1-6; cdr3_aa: CASSGDRGSTYSPLHF; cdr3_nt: TGTGCCAGCAGCGGAGACAGGGGGAGTACGTATTCACCCCTCCACTTT
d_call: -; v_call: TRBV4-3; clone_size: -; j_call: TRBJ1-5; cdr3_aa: CASSQALNRVSGNQPQHF; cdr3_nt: TGCGCCAGCAGCCAAGCGCTGAACAGGGTGTCGGGCAATCAGCCCCAGCATTTT
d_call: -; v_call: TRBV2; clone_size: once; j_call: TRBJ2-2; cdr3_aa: CASSDQANTGELFF; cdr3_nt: TGTGCCAGCAGTGATCAGGCAAACACCGGGGAGCTGTTTTTT
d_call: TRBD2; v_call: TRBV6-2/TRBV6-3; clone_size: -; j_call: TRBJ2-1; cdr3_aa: CASSRRGLAGIYEQFF; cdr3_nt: TGTGCCAGCAGCCGACGTGGGCTAGCGGGGATATATGAGCAGTTCTTC
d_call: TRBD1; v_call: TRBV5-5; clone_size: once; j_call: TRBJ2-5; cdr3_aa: CASSFGQAWRETQYF; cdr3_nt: TGTGCCAGCAGCTTCGGACAGGCTTGGCGCGAGACCCAGTACTTC
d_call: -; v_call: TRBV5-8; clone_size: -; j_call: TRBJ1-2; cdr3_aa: CASSFRGDYGYTF; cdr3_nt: TGTGCCAGCAGCTTCCGGGGAGACTATGGCTACACCTTC
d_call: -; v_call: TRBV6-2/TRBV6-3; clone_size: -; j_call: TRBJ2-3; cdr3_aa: CASSYRRGGGTDTQYF; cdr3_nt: TGTGCCAGCAGTTACCGTAGGGGGGGAGGAACAGATACGCAGTATTTT
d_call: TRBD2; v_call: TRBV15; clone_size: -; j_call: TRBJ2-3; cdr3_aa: CATSRSSGGLYF; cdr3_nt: TGTGCCACCAGCAGGAGTAGCGGGGGACTGTATTTT
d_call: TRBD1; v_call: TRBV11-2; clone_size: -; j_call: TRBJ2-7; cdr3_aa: CASSGIPGQGQKYF; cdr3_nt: TGTGCCAGCAGCGGAATCCCGGGACAGGGTCAGAAGTACTTC
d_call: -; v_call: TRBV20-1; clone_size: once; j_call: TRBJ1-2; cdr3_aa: CSASRRASPNYGYTF; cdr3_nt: TGCAGTGCTAGTCGCAGGGCATCCCCGAACTATGGCTACACCTTC
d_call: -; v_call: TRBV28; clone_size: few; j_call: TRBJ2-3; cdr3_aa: CASSLGRNTDTQYF; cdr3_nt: TGTGCCAGCAGTTTGGGGCGAAACACAGATACGCAGTATTTT
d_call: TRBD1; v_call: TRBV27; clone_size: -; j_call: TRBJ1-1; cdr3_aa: CASRPGQPSTEAFF; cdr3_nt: TGTGCCAGCAGACCGGGACAGCCAAGCACTGAAGCTTTCTTT